One and the same sample provided the 3 T cell receptor beta chains below, sequenced in a study of blood T cell repertoires in COVID-19. Method: immunoSEQ multiplex PCR; TCRdb's copy keeps in-frame clones and lacks some. Altogether 30,000 to 40,000 clones are present, around 90% being singletons, with the ten largest covering roughly 5.2%. Material: peripheral blood. The receptors shown here come from a human donor in a cohort sampled during active COVID-19.

The CDR3 DNA reads TGTGCCATCAGCCGGGACAGGGTCATCTACGAGCAGTACGTC. It codes for CAISRDRVIYEQYV. The chain combines TRBV10-3 with TRBJ2-7; 9 nucleotides agree with TRBD1. The germline V gene has CDR1 ENHRY and CDR2 SYGVKD. The CDR3 sequence is 14 residues long. After removal of 6 bases from V and 3 bases from J, the junction contained 6 bases not matched to a gene.

The CDR3 reads CASSLLAGSYNEQFF. The CDR3, as DNA: TGCGCCAGCAGCTTACTAGCGGGAAGCTACAATGAGCAGTTCTTC. The chain combines TRBV5-1 with TRBJ2-1, with TRBD2 matching 10 bases. The germline CDR1 and CDR2 sequences are SGHRS and YFSETQ. This CDR3 has 15 residues. The ends lost 2 bases at V and 3 bases at J; junction bases unmatched: 2. The complete variable domain, with remaining parts taken from reference TRBV5-1 and TRBJ2-1, reads KAGVTQTPRYLIKTRGQQVTLSCSPISGHRSVSWYQQTPGQGLQFLFEYFSETQRNKGNFPGRFSGRQFSNSRSEMNVSTLELGDSALYLCASSLLAGSYNEQFFGPGTRLTVL.

The V gene is TRBV29-1, the J gene TRBJ2-5, with TRBD2 identical over 10 bases. Germline V gives CDR1 SQVTM, CDR2 ANQGSEA. CDR3 length: 15 residues. V shed 4 bases and J 3 bases; nucleotides not matched to a gene: 8. In DNA form, the CDR3 reads TGCAGCGTTGCTAGATTAGCGGGAGGAGAAGAGACCCAGTACTTC. Protein sequence: CSVARLAGGEETQYF.